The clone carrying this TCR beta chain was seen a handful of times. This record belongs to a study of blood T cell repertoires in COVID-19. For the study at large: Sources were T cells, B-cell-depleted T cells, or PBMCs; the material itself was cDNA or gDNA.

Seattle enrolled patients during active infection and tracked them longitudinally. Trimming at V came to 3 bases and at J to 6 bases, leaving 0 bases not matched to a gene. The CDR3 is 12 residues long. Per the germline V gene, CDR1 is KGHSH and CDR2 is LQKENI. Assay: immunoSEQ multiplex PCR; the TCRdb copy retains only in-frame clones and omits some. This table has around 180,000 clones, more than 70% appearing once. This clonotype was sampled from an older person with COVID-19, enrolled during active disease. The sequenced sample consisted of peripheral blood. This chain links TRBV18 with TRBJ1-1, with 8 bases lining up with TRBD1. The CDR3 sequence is CASSPGQAEAFF. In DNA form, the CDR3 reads TGTGCCAGCTCACCGGGACAGGCTGAAGCTTTCTTT.